The clone carrying this TCR beta chain was counted once. Its antigen is undetermined. Method: immunoSEQ multiplex PCR; TCRdb's copy keeps in-frame clones and lacks some. This sample yields 100,000 to 150,000 clones, of which more than 95% are seen a single time; 1.7% belongs to the top ten. The data originate from a study of cytomegalovirus exposure and HLA in healthy donors. The donors were in the roughly 120-subject validation cohort, distinct from the 666-subject first cohort. CDR3 length: 15 amino acids. After removal of 5 bases from V and 7 bases from J, the junction contained 11 bases not matched to a gene. Germline CDR1 is MGHRA and CDR2 is YSYEKL. The study's findings and limits: In vitro assays verified that a few CMV-associated chains recognized CMV antigens specifically. Rare TCR sequences predominated, though certain public TCRs were found in many donors.

The genes are TRBV4-1 and TRBJ2-1; 7 bases are shared with TRBD1. The sequenced sample was PBMCs. The sequence was collected from a man between 18 and 35 years old in good health and CMV-seronegative. The CDR3 sequence is CASSSRRTGVNEQFF. In DNA, the CDR3 is TGCGCCAGCAGCAGCCGCCGAACAGGGGTAAATGAGCAGTTCTTC.